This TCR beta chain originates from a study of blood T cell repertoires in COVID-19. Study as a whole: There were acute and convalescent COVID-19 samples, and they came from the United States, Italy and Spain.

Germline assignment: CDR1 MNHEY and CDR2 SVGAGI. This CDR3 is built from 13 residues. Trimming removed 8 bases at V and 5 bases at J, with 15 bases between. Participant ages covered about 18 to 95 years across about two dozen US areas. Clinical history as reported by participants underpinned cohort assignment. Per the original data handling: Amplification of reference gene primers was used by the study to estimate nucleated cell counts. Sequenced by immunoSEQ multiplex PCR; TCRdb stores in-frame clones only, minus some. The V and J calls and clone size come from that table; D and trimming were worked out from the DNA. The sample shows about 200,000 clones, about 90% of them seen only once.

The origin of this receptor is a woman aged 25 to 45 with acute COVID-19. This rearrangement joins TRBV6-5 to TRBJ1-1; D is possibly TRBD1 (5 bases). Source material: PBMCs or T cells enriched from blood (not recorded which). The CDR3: CASLNTGGTEAFF. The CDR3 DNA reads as TGTGCCAGCCTAAACACCGGGGGAACTGAAGCTTTCTTT.